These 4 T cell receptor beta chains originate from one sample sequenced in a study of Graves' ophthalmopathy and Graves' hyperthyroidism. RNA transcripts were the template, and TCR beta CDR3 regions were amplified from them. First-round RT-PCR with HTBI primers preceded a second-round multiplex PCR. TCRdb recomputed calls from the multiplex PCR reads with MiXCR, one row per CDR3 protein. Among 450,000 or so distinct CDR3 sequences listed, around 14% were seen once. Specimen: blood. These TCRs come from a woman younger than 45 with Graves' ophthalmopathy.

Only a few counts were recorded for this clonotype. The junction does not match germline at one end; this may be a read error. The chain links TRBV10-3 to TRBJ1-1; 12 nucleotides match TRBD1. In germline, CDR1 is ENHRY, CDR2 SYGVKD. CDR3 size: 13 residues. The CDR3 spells CAIREPGQGALLW. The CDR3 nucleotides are TGTGCCATCAGGGAACCGGGACAGGGGGCTCTCCTTTGG.

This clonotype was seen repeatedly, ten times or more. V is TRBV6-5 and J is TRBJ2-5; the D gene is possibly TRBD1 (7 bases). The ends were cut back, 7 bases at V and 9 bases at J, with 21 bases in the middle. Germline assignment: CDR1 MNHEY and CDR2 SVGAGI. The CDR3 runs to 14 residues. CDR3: CASTSQGGPEAQYF. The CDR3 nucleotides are TGTGCCAGCACCTCTCAGGGGGGACCTGAGGCCCAGTACTTC.

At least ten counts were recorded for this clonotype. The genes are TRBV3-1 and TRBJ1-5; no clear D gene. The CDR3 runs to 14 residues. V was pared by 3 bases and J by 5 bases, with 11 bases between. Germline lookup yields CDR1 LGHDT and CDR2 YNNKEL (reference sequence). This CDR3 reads CASSQRRGYQPQHF. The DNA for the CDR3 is TGTGCCAGCAGCCAGCGACGCGGGTATCAGCCCCAGCATTTT.

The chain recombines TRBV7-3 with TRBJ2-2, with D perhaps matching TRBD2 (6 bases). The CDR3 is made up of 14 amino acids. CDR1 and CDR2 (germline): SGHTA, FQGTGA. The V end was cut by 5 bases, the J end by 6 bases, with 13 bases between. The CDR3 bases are TGTGCCAGCAGCCCCGCGGGGCGGTCCGGGGAGCTGTTTTTT. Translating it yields CASSPAGRSGELFF. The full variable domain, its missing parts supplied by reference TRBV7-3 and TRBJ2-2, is GAGVSQTPSNKVTEKGKYVELRCDPISGHTALYWYRQSLGQGPEFLIYFQGTGAADDSGLPNDRFFAVRPEGSVSTLKIQRTERGDSAVYLCASSPAGRSGELFFGEGSRLTVL.